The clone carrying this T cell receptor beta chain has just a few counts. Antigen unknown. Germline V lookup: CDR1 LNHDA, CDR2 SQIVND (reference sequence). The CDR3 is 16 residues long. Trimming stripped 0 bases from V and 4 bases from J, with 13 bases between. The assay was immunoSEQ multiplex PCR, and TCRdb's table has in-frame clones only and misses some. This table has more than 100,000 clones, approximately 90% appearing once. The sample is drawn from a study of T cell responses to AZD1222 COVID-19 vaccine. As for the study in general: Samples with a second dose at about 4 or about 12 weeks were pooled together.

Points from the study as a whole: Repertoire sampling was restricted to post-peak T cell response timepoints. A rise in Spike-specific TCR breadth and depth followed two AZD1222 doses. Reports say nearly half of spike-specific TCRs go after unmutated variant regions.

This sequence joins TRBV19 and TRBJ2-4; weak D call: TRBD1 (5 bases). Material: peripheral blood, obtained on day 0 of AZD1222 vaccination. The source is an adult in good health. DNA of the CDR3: TGTGCCAGTAGTATAGATTTTAGCAGGGCAAAAAACATTCAGTACTTC. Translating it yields CASSIDFSRAKNIQYF.